The source of this T cell receptor beta chain is a study of graft-versus-host responses after intestinal transplantation. This CDR3 region has 18 residues. Produced via immunoSEQ multiplex PCR; TCRdb's table is partial and in-frame only. Of roughly 4,100 clones detected, around a fifth appear once; the ten largest clones hold 4.5% to 5.5%. Responders (approximately 200,000, CFSE-labeled) met approximately 200,000 stimulators that were irradiated and violet-dye-labeled. V is TRBV12-2 and J is TRBJ1-6. TRBV12-2 is assigned pseudogene status. The sequencing here drew on alloreactive CD4+ T cells from a mixed lymphocyte reaction culture, taken before transplantation. Subset of the sample: CFSE-low proliferating T cells sorted from approximately 6-day pre-transplant mixed lymphocyte reaction (GvH or HvG direction). This TCR was sampled from a human patient who was an organ donor for intestinal transplantation. The CDR3 nucleotides read TGTGCAAGTCGCCCCGACCGAAGGCCCTTAGGGGGAGGGTCACCCCTCCACTTT. Translation: CASRPDRRPLGGGSPLHF.